This is a list of T cell receptor beta chains from one sample in a study of immune evolution from preneoplasia to lung adenocarcinoma. Profiled with immunoSEQ multiplex PCR; TCRdb holds only in-frame clones, not every one. Among around 5,700 clones listed, approximately 72% were seen once. The sequenced sample was FFPE adjacent normal lung tissue. These receptors came from a donor at least 70 years old with lung adenocarcinoma. The CDR3 runs from the conserved cysteine through the conserved F or W.

v_gene	CDR3aa
TRBV6-4	CASKQTLNTEAFF
TRBV9	CASSVLGTGEAFF
TRBV7-2	CASARDRARVGEKLFF
TRBV28	CASSFDSLNTEAFF
TRBV20-1	CSARYYEQYF
TRBV11-2	CASSSRQVQETQYF
TRBV30	CAWSTGDTGELFF
TRBV27	CASSSKTGETQYF
TRBV15	CATSRVGVTGELFF
TRBV6-6	CAGRRDNSPLHF
TRBV18	CASSRDSYTEAFF
TRBV29-1	CSVEGGSPRGSKAFF
TRBV18	CASSPPTGAATEAFF
TRBV6-4	CASSEQGGDNQPQHF
TRBV7-6	CASSLVRGLAGILYF
TRBV14	CASSQYGTEDIIYGYTF
TRBV11-1	CASSDNSPLHF
TRBV29-1	CSVGHTGSYNEQFF
TRBV7-2	CASSLTGDSGNTIYF
TRBV5-1	CASSSAGLAGTYEQYF
TRBV30	CAWSVSGRGYEQYF
TRBV10-3	CAVSGADEQYF
TRBV9	CASSGRDGPYEQYF
TRBV27	CASRTANTEAFF
TRBV5-5	CASSTGGGDGYTF
TRBV7-6	CASSAGPQETQYF
TRBV27	CASSDRGGARDTQYF
TRBV5-1	CASSSTSGSYNEQFF
TRBV4-1	CASSQDWGQRSKLFF
TRBV18	CASSDSGTANYGYTF
TRBV7-9	CASSLHWGTGELFF
TRBV29-1	CSVEAAYEQYF
TRBV12-5	CASGLPPGQPNYGYTF
TRBV2	CARQGLKGTDTQYF
TRBV30	CAWGELGNEQFF
TRBV5-4	CASSSGTRGRRETQYF
TRBV28	CASSLDGYGYTF
TRBV4-1	CASSPSATSYEQYF
TRBV30	CAWSVQGSGGFGNQPQHF
TRBV23-1	CASSQPQGIESNQPQHF
TRBV20-1	CSAWMDSYTF
TRBV27	CASSPPGQALWGYTF
TRBV5-6	CASSRGRGLFYEQYF
TRBV28	CASTTQRNQPQHF
TRBV6-6	CASSYSSATDTQYF
TRBV5-1	CASSLGQGVREQYF
TRBV28	CASSRPALYEQYF
TRBV5-1	CASSLAGGSYEQYF
TRBV4-1	CASKTPGLPRDTQYF
TRBV6-1	CASSDPAFF
TRBV7-8	CASSFNQGAGGDQPQHF
TRBV7-3	CASSLDGRTGELFF
TRBV2	CATKWSGAAEAFF
TRBV12-5	CASGKEADTQYF